A single sample is the source of the 32 T cell receptor beta chains below, sequenced in a study of preoperative IRX-2 immunotherapy in early breast cancer. Treatment noted: preoperative locoregional IRX-2 cytokine immunotherapy. Libraries were prepared by immunoSEQ multiplex PCR; TCRdb keeps only in-frame clonotypes and omits some of them. The repertoire holds about 19,000 clones, with around four fifths as singletons. The sequences come from lymph node tissue, collected after IRX-2 immunotherapy. Receptors originate from a human donor with breast cancer.

This sequence joins TRBV5-1 and TRBJ1-3, with D unresolved. The CDR3 loop spans 15 amino acids. Looked up from germline, CDR1 is SGHRS and CDR2 is YFSETQ. Trimming cost V 0 bases and J 3 bases, with 10 bases left between them. The CDR3 DNA reads TGCGCCAGCAGCTTGGTAACGGGCGGTGGAAACACCATATATTTT. Translated: CASSLVTGGGNTIYF.

The chain links TRBV7-4 to TRBJ2-1, with a weak D call TRBD2 (5 bases). Germline assignment: CDR1 SGHVT and CDR2 SQSDAQ. With 2 bases removed from V and 6 bases from J, the gap between germline ends came to 8 bases. This CDR3 has 13 residues. The CDR3 reads CASSLLAVNEQFF. The CDR3 DNA reads TGTGCCAGCAGCTTACTAGCAGTCAATGAGCAGTTCTTC.

The chain employs TRBV29-1 and TRBJ1-5, with TRBD1 identical over 9 bases. Losses at the gene ends were 1 base for V and 9 bases for J; bases not matched to a gene: 7. CDR3 length: 14 amino acids. Germline CDR1 reads SQVTM; CDR2 reads ANQGSEA. This CDR3 reads CSVEVGQGKGPQHF. In nucleotides, the CDR3 is TGCAGCGTTGAAGTTGGACAGGGGAAGGGGCCCCAGCATTTT.

The chain couples TRBV9 to TRBJ2-3; 7 positions match TRBD2. The CDR3 sequence is 18 residues long. Germline CDR1 and CDR2: SGDLS and YYNGEE. Trimming took 0 bases from V and 1 from J; bases not matched to a gene: 11. The CDR3 bases are TGTGCCAGCAGCGTAGGGTCCCCAGCGGGAAGTCGCACAGATACGCAGTATTTT. Protein product: CASSVGSPAGSRTDTQYF.

The chain combines TRBV1 with TRBJ1-1. TRBV1 is recorded as a pseudogene. The CDR3 spans 13 residues. The CDR3 reads CASSRRANTEAFF. The CDR3 bases are TGCGCCAGCAGCCGGAGGGCGAACACTGAAGCTTTCTTT.

This sequence joins TRBV5-1 and TRBJ1-3; D remains ambiguous. There are 16 residues in the CDR3. CDR1 is SGHRS, CDR2 YFSETQ, per germline. V dropped 2 bases and J dropped 0 bases, with 12 bases sitting between them. The CDR3 DNA is TGCGCCAGCAGCTTATCCGGACCGAGCTCTGGAAACACCATATATTTT. The encoded protein is CASSLSGPSSGNTIYF.

This clone has more than one count but fewer than ten. This chain connects TRBV11-3 to TRBJ1-4; D might be TRBD1 (6 bases). Trimming removed 4 bases from V and 8 bases from J, with 17 bases in between. The CDR3 totals 15 residues. Germline CDR1 and CDR2: SGHNT and YENEEA. CDR3 nucleotide sequence: TGTGCCAGCAGCTCTAAACAGGGATGGGACGAAAAACTGTTTTTT. Protein sequence: CASSSKQGWDEKLFF.

Details on this clone: One junction end disagrees with the germline gene, perhaps due to a read error. The genes are TRBV6-4 and TRBJ2-1, with TRBD1 matching over 7 bases. The CDR3 contains 16 residues. Germline V CDR1 and CDR2: MRHNA, SNTAGT. CDR3 DNA: TGTGCCAGCAGTTACTCAAGGAGACAGGGCTACAATGAGCAGTTCTTC. It is translated as CASSYSRRQGYNEQFF.

The chain recombines TRBV7-5 with TRBJ1-3. TRBV7-5 is a known pseudogene. This CDR3 contains 15 residues. The chain's CDR3 is CASSEAAYSGNTIYF. DNA for the CDR3: TGTGCCAGCAGCGAGGCAGCCTACTCTGGAAACACCATATATTTT.

A remark on this clone: The junction departs from germline at one end; a sequencing error may be responsible. The chain recombines TRBV15 with TRBJ2-2; D remains ambiguous. The CDR3 contains 14 residues. From germline, CDR1 is LNHNV and CDR2 YYDKDF (reference sequence). The DNA of the CDR3 is TGTGCCAGCAGCTTAAGTTCGAACACCGGGGAGCTGTTTTTT. As protein: CASSLSSNTGELFF.

The rearrangement links TRBV28 to TRBJ1-1; D is uncertain. V gave up 6 bases and J gave up 2 bases, with 16 bases separating them. Germline assignment: CDR1 MDHEN and CDR2 SYDVKM. This CDR3 region has 15 residues. CDR3 in amino acids: CASSSAGVVNTEAFF. The DNA for the CDR3 is TGTGCCAGCAGCTCGGCCGGGGTTGTAAACACTGAAGCTTTCTTT.

This clone was observed a few times. This sequence joins TRBV25-1 and TRBJ1-6, with D unresolved. Germline-derived CDR1 and CDR2 are MGHDK and SYGVNS. The CDR3 covers 12 residues. Trimming pared 0 bases from V and 6 bases from J, leaving 0 bases between. CDR3 loop: CASSEYNSPLHF. In DNA, the CDR3 is TGTGCCAGCAGTGAATATAATTCACCCCTCCACTTT. Looking up the rest from reference TRBV25-1 and TRBJ1-6 gives the full variable domain: EADIYQTPRYLVIGTGKKITLECSQTMGHDKMYWYQQDPGMELHLIHYSYGVNSTEKGDLSSESTVSRIRTEHFPLTLESARPSHTSQYLCASSEYNSPLHFGNGTRLTVT.

The CDR3 reads CASSSGDYEQYF. CDR3 coding DNA: TGTGCCAGCAGTTCTGGGGACTACGAGCAGTACTTC. The V gene is TRBV6-8, the J gene TRBJ2-7; D call uncertain. The CDR3 length is 12 residues. V lost 4 bases and J lost 3, with 7 bases in between. CDR1 and CDR2 from the germline V gene are MNHGY and SAAAGT.

The chain combines TRBV19 with TRBJ2-2; 9 nucleotides align to TRBD1. V shed 4 bases and J 7 bases; nucleotides not matched to a gene: 7. Germline assignment: CDR1 LNHDA and CDR2 SQIVND (reference sequence). This CDR3 has 15 residues. The CDR3 DNA follows: TGTGCCAGTAGTACCGGGACAGGGTATGACGGGGAGCTGTTTTTT. Translated, it gives CASSTGTGYDGELFF.

This sequence joins TRBV29-1 and TRBJ1-1, with TRBD1 identical over 7 bases. The CDR3 spans 15 residues. The V segment lost 1 base and the J segment 5 bases; nucleotides outside the gene matches: 10. CDR1 and CDR2 (germline): SQVTM, ANQGSEA. CDR3 residues: CSVEASTGKVTEAFF. The CDR3 DNA sequence: TGCAGCGTTGAAGCCTCGACAGGGAAGGTGACTGAAGCTTTCTTT.

In its sample, this clone was seen a few times. The chain joins TRBV11-3 to TRBJ2-5; either TRBD1 or TRBD2 may supply D (6 bases each). CDR3 length: 16 residues. Trimming shortened V by 3 bases and J by 2 bases, and 16 bases separated the two germline ends. From germline, CDR1 is SGHNT and CDR2 YENEEA. The CDR3 sequence: CASSLDGGRKQETQYF. As DNA, the CDR3 is TGTGCCAGCAGCTTGGATGGGGGGCGAAAACAAGAGACCCAGTACTTC.

The gene calls are TRBV2 and TRBJ2-7, with 7 bases lining up with TRBD2. This CDR3 has 13 amino acids. The V and J ends lost 10 bases and 7 bases, in that order; junction bases with no gene match: 13. The germline gives CDR1 SNHLY, CDR2 FYNNEI. The CDR3 DNA reads TGTGCCAATGCCGAACGGGAGGCGGGGGAGCAGTACTTC. This translates into CANAEREAGEQYF.

Concerning this clone: An end of the junction does not agree with germline; a read error may underlie this. The chain joins TRBV15 to TRBJ2-3; 9 bases align to TRBD1. The length of the CDR3 is 15 residues. Germline lookup yields CDR1 LNHNV and CDR2 YYDKDF (reference sequence). DNA for the CDR3: TGTGCCAGCAGCTTGGGGGACAGGGTAGCAGATACGCAGTATTTT. Translating gives CASSLGDRVADTQYF.

This clone was seen once. This rearrangement joins TRBV9 to TRBJ2-3; TRBD1 agrees at 10 bases. V gave up 5 bases and J gave up 4 bases; unmatched junction bases: 7. Germline-derived CDR1 and CDR2 are SGDLS and YYNGEE. CDR3 size: 15 residues. As DNA, the CDR3 is TGTGCCAGCAGTGCGGACAGGGGGTGGGCAGATACGCAGTATTTT. Its translation: CASSADRGWADTQYF.

V usage is TRBV14 and J usage is TRBJ1-2; the D is unclear. This CDR3 is built from 14 residues. The germline V gene encodes CDR1 SGHDN and CDR2 FVKESK. V dropped 4 bases and J dropped 6 bases, with 15 bases sitting between them. The CDR3: CASSPYKVGHGYTF. As DNA, the CDR3 is TGTGCCAGCAGCCCTTACAAAGTAGGCCATGGCTACACCTTC.

This clone occurred a few times. The rearrangement uses TRBV15 and TRBJ1-4; D unclear. Trimming took 2 bases from V and 5 from J, leaving 18 bases between them. Germline V gene lookup returns CDR1 LNHNV and CDR2 YYDKDF (reference sequence). This CDR3 spans 17 amino acids. CDR3 protein: CATSRSLRREGNEKLFF. The CDR3 DNA follows: TGTGCCACCAGCAGATCCCTCCGTCGGGAAGGGAATGAAAAACTGTTTTTT. The entire variable domain, with the rest obtained from reference TRBV15 and TRBJ1-4, is as follows: DAMVIQNPRYQVTQFGKPVTLSCSQTLNHNVMYWYQQKSSQAPKLLFHYYDKDFNNEADTPDNFQSRRPNTSFCFLDIRSPGLGDTAMYLCATSRSLRREGNEKLFFGSGTQLSVL.

The gene calls are TRBV29-1 and TRBJ2-7; D is perhaps TRBD1 (5 bases). This CDR3 has 12 residues. V was cut by 1 base and J by 5 bases, with 9 bases left in between. Germline values: CDR1 SQVTM, CDR2 ANQGSEA. CDR3 residues: CSVEASGNEQYF. Written as DNA, the CDR3 is TGCAGCGTTGAAGCTTCAGGGAACGAGCAGTACTTC.

The genes are TRBV18 and TRBJ2-1, with 8 bases identical to TRBD1. The CDR3 length is 14 residues. With 2 bases clipped from V and 4 bases from J, the junction kept 1 base outside the gene matches. Germline assignment: CDR1 KGHSH and CDR2 LQKENI. The DNA of the CDR3 is TGTGCCAGCTCACCAAGACAGGGGTACAATGAGCAGTTCTTC. This sequence encodes CASSPRQGYNEQFF.

The J gene is TRBJ2-3, the V gene TRBV6-7, with 7 bases that match TRBD2. TRBV6-7 is known as an ORF, though its function is uncertain. Trimming cost V 6 bases and J 4 bases; bases outside gene matches: 7. CDR3 length: 14 amino acids. The CDR3 is CASRKREGSDTQYF. CDR3 in DNA: TGTGCCAGCAGGAAGCGGGAAGGATCAGATACGCAGTATTTT.

There are a few counts of this clone. The rearrangement uses TRBV28 and TRBJ1-2, with D possibly being TRBD1 (6 bases). The V gene's germline CDR1 is MDHEN and CDR2 SYDVKM. V lost 5 bases and J lost 8, with 18 bases in between. This CDR3 region has 14 residues. DNA for the CDR3: TGTGCCAGCAGTCCAAGGGGAACAGGGAACGGCTACACCTTC. This gives the protein CASSPRGTGNGYTF.

This clone was detected a few times. V is TRBV11-3 and J is TRBJ2-7; TRBD1 matches at 9 bases. Trimming at V came to 3 bases and at J to 5 bases, leaving 5 bases not matched to a gene. The germline V gene encodes CDR1 SGHNT and CDR2 YENEEA. There are 14 residues in the CDR3. The CDR3 loop is CASSLGTGNNEQYF. The CDR3 nucleotides read TGTGCCAGCAGCTTGGGGACAGGGAACAACGAGCAGTACTTC.

This clone was seen a single time. The chain joins TRBV10-2 to TRBJ2-5; TRBD2 might be the D (6 bases). The V gene's germline CDR1 is WSHSY and CDR2 SAAADI. V lost 7 bases and J lost 0, with 15 bases in between. This CDR3 comprises 15 residues. CDR3 sequence reads: CASNEGREYQETQYF. CDR3 sequence (DNA): TGCGCCAGCAACGAGGGACGGGAGTACCAAGAGACCCAGTACTTC.

V is TRBV14 and J is TRBJ2-1; 7 bases fit TRBD1. Unmatched junction bases numbered 12, after V lost 1 base and J lost 6 bases. CDR1 and CDR2 from the germline V gene are SGHDN and FVKESK. The CDR3 totals 17 residues. The CDR3 loop reads CASSQGFYGAGGNEQFF. As DNA, the CDR3 is TGTGCCAGCAGCCAAGGCTTTTACGGGGCAGGGGGCAATGAGCAGTTCTTC.

The chain has TRBV6-8 and TRBJ1-1, with a weak D call TRBD1 (5 bases). The V end was cut by 0 bases, the J end by 2 bases, with 10 bases between. The CDR3 covers 15 residues. CDR1 MNHGY and CDR2 SAAAGT come from the germline V gene. CDR3 residues: CASSYSGQHNTEAFF. The CDR3 DNA sequence: TGTGCCAGCAGTTACTCGGGGCAGCATAACACTGAAGCTTTCTTT.

The chain carries TRBV29-1 and TRBJ1-1, with no clear D. V lost 4 bases, J lost 1 base, and 7 bases lay in between. Germline CDR1 SQVTM, CDR2 ANQGSEA. CDR3 size: 12 residues. The chain's CDR3 is CSVGEKNTEAFF. The CDR3 DNA sequence: TGCAGCGTTGGGGAGAAGAACACTGAAGCTTTCTTT. Supplemented by reference TRBV29-1 and TRBJ1-1, the full variable domain reads SAVISQKPSRDICQRGTSLTIQCQVDSQVTMMFWYRQQPGQSLTLIATANQGSEATYESGFVIDKFPISRPNLTFSTLTVSNMSPEDSSIYLCSVGEKNTEAFFGQGTRLTVV.

The chain joins TRBV18 to TRBJ1-1, with 11 bases fitting TRBD1. Germline V gene data show CDR1 as KGHSH and CDR2 as LQKENI. The CDR3 covers 17 residues. The J segment lost 5 bases and the V segment lost 2 bases, leaving 10 bases of the junction unmatched. Here the CDR3 reads CASSPKVAGQGGTEAFF. CDR3 bases: TGTGCCAGCTCACCAAAGGTTGCGGGACAGGGGGGAACTGAAGCTTTCTTT.

The rearrangement joins TRBV6-8 to TRBJ1-2; tentatively, D is TRBD1 (5 bases). Germline V lookup: CDR1 MNHGY, CDR2 SAAAGT. Trimming left V 6 bases short and J 7 bases short, with 12 bases between. The CDR3 totals 12 residues. Here the CDR3 DNA reads TGTGCCAGCAGAAAGTGGGACGCTGGCTACACCTTC. Its translation: CASRKWDAGYTF.